This TCR beta chain appears in the sequencing data of a study of blood T cells in healthy people across ages. Overall study: Template switching captured about one barcoded beta molecule per two T cells.

Each donor's blood draw was 8.5 to 10 milliliters of peripheral blood. Concerning this clonotype itself: Its antigen is as yet unknown.

The study's findings and limits: As age increased, TCR beta diversity per million T cells fell in a roughly linear fashion. Nothing was known about donor CMV status, and this possibly confounded expanded clonotype changes.

Through a sample-barcoded 5' primer and a J-beta primer mix, a second PCR was run for roughly 6 to 12 cycles. In TCRdb, the 5' RACE reads were re-called with MiXCR into one record per CDR3 protein. The data show over 1,500,000 distinct CDR3 sequences, 49% seen once. This TCR came from a woman in her thirties or forties in good health. The sequencing sample was made of blood.

CDR3 sequence reads: CASSSGSGGVAQYF. For the CDR3, the DNA is TGTGCCAGCAGCTCTGGTAGCGGGGGTGTCGCCCAGTACTTC. The chain combines TRBV7-9 with TRBJ2-5; 9 nucleotides line up with TRBD2. Germline CDR1 SEHNR, CDR2 FQNEAQ (reference sequence). V gave up 4 bases and J gave up 9 bases; unmatched junction bases: 9. The CDR3 is made up of 14 amino acids.